This TCR beta chain originates from a study of blood T cell repertoires in COVID-19. Study in general: Nucleic acid was either cDNA or gDNA, and it came from T cells, B-cell-depleted T cells, or PBMCs.

In the original workflow: Amplification with reference gene primers provided the estimates of nucleated cell counts. Sequencing was performed with immunoSEQ multiplex PCR; in TCRdb, only in-frame clones are kept and a portion is missing. V, J and clone size were drawn from that table, and D and trimming were deduced from the DNA. The sample lists roughly 100,000 clones; more than 75% were seen once. The germline V gene has CDR1 ENHRY and CDR2 SYGVKD. The J segment lost 6 bases and the V segment lost 10 bases, leaving 10 bases of the junction unmatched. This CDR3 region has 13 residues. The specimen sequenced was peripheral blood. The sequence came from a man aged 45-65 years with active or convalescent COVID-19. The chain couples TRBV10-3 to TRBJ2-7; 9 bases align to TRBD1. The CDR3 nucleotides read TGTGCCAGCGCCGGGACAGGGACTGGCGAGCAGTACTTC. It is translated as CASAGTGTGEQYF.